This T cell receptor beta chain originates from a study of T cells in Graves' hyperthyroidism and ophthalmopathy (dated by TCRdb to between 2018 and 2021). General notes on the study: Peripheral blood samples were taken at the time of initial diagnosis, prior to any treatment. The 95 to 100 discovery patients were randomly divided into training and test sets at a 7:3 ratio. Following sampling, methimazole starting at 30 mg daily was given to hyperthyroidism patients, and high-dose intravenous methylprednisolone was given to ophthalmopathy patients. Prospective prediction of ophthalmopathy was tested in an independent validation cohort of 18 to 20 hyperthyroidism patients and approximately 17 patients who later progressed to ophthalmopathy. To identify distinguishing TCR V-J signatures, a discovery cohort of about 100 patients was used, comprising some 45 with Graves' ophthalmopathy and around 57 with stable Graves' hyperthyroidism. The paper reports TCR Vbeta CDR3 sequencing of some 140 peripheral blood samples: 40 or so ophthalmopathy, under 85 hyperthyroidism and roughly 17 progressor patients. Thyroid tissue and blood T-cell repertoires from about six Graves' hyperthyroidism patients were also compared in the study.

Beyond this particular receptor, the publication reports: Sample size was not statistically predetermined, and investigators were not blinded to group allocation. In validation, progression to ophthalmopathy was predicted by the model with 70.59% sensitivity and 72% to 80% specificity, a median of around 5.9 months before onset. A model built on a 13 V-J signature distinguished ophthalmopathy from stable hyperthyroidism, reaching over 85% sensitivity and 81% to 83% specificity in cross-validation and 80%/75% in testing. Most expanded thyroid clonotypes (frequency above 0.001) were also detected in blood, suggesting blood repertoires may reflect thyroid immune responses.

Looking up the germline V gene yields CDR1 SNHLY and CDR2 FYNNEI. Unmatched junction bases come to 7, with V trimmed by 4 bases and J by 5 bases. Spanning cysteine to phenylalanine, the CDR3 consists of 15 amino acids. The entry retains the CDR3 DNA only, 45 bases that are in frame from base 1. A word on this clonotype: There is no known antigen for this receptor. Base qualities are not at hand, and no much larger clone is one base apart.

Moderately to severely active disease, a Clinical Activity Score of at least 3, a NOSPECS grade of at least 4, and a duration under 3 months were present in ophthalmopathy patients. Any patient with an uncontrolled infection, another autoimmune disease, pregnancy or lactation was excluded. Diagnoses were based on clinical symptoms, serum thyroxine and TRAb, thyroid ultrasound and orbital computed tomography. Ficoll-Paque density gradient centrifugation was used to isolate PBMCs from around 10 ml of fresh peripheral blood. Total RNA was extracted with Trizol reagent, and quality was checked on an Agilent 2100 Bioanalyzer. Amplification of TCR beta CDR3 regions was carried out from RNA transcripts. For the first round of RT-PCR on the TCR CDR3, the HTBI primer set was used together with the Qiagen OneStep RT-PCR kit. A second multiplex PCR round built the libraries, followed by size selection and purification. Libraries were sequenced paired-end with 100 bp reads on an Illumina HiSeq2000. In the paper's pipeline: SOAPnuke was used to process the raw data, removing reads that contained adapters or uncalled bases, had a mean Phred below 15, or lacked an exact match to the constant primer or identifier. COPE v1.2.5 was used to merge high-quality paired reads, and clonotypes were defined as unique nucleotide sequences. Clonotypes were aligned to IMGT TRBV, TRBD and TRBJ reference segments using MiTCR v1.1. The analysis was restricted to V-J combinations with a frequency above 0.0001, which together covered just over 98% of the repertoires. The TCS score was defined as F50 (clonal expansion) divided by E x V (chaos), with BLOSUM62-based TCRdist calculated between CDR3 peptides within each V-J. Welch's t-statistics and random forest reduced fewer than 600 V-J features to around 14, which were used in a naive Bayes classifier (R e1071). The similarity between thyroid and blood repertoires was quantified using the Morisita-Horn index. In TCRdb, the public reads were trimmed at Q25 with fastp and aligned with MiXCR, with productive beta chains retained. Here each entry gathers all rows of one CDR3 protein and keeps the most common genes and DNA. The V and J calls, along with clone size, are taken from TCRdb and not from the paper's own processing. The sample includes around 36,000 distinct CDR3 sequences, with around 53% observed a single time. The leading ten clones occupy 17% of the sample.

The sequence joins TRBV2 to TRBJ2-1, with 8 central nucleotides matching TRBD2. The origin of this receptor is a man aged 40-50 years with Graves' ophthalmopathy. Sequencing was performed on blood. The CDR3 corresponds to CASSVRAGANNEQFF. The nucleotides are TGTGCCAGCAGTGTACGAGCGGGAGCCAACAATGAGCAGTTCTTC.